The entry below gives a single T cell receptor beta chain sequence along with its context. This sample is part of a study of blood T cell repertoires in COVID-19. The wider study: Samples representing acute and convalescent COVID-19 were sourced from the United States, Italy and Spain.

The authors' processing: Amplifying reference gene primers gave estimates of nucleated cell counts. Data came from immunoSEQ multiplex PCR; TCRdb stores just in-frame clones and leaves some out. The V and J calls and clone size are taken from that table; D and trimming were inferred from the DNA. Of some 320,000 clones in the sample, roughly nine tenths were seen once. There are 12 residues in the CDR3. The V end lost 3 bases, the J end lost 6 bases, and 8 bases lay between the germline ends. Germline CDR1 reads LNHDA; CDR2 reads SQIVND (reference sequence). Participants were placed into cohorts based on the clinical history they reported. Recovery among Cohort 3 donors was established by two negative PCRs, clearance, or symptom resolution.

This chain links TRBV19 with TRBJ1-2, with D uncertain. The sequenced material came from PBMCs or T cells enriched from blood (not recorded which). This TCR came from a man in his sixties who had recovered from COVID-19. The chain's CDR3 is CASSILGDGYTF. The CDR3 nucleotides are TGTGCCAGTAGTATTTTGGGCGATGGCTACACCTTC.